These 20 T cell receptor beta chains came from one sample sequenced in a study of control samples from healthy donors and cancer patients. Measured with immunoSEQ multiplex PCR; TCRdb has only the in-frame clones, and not every one. The data show some 410,000 clones, 80% to 95% seen once. Sequenced input: PBMCs. Receptors were obtained from a man in his forties with head and neck cancer.

Here the CDR3 DNA reads TGTGCCAGCAGCGAACAAACGGGAGTCTATGGCTACACCTTC. Amino acid sequence: CASSEQTGVYGYTF. V and J are TRBV13 and TRBJ1-2; D is undetermined. The germline CDR1 and CDR2 sequences are PRHDT and FYEKMQ (reference sequence). Trimming took 5 bases from V and 4 from J, leaving 14 bases between them. The CDR3 contains 14 residues.

The chain employs TRBV30 and TRBJ2-7, with 10 bases matching TRBD2. The junction had 5 bases not matched to a gene; V was cut back by 6 bases and J by 0 bases. Germline-derived CDR1 and CDR2 are GTSNPN and SVGIG (reference sequence). This CDR3 contains 14 residues. The CDR3 bases are TGTGCCTGTAGCGGGAGGTCTAGCTCCTACGAGCAGTACTTC. It specifies CACSGRSSSYEQYF.

In this sample, this clone turned up a few times. In DNA form, the CDR3 reads TGTGCCAGCAGGAGCAGGCAGCCGAACACTGAAGCTTTCTTT. Translation gives CASRSRQPNTEAFF. V gene TRBV2 combines with J gene TRBJ1-1, with D unresolved. The CDR3 sequence is 14 residues long. Trimming cost V 6 bases and J 1 base, with 12 bases left between them. Germline CDR1 SNHLY, CDR2 FYNNEI.

The chain recombines TRBV4-3 with TRBJ1-2, with D unclear. CDR3 length equals 13 residues. V shed 3 bases and J shed 5 bases, with 10 bases lying between them. Germline CDR1 is LGHNA and CDR2 is YSLEER. CDR3 sequence (DNA): TGCGCCAGCAGCCAGACTTCATGGTATGGCTACACCTTC. This translates into CASSQTSWYGYTF.

The chain links TRBV5-4 to TRBJ1-3; D unresolved. This CDR3 spans 13 amino acids. The germline V and J ends were trimmed by 1 base and 4 bases, with 6 bases remaining between them. Germline assignment: CDR1 SGHNT and CDR2 YYREEE (reference sequence). CDR3 protein: CASSLNKGNTIYF. The CDR3 bases are TGTGCCAGCAGCTTGAATAAAGGAAACACCATATATTTT.

The chain's CDR3 is CASSLVAGSGANVLTF. The DNA for the CDR3 is TGTGCCAGCAGCTTAGTGGCCGGCTCTGGGGCCAACGTCCTGACTTTC. The rearrangement links TRBV7-9 to TRBJ2-6; D call uncertain. Trimming pared 1 base from V and 0 bases from J, leaving 7 bases between. This CDR3 has 16 residues. Per germline, CDR1 SEHNR and CDR2 FQNEAQ (reference sequence).

The chain is built from TRBV5-4 and TRBJ2-7; TRBD2 matches 7 bases. The CDR3 spans 14 residues. V trimming: 3 bases; J trimming: 3 bases; junction bases outside the gene matches: 6. Germline loops: CDR1 SGHNT, CDR2 YYREEE (reference sequence). CDR3 nucleotide sequence: TGTGCCAGCAGCTCGAGCCCGGGAGGCTACGAGCAGTACTTC. It yields the protein CASSSSPGGYEQYF.

This chain joins TRBV28 and TRBJ1-5, with D perhaps matching TRBD1 (5 bases). In germline, CDR1 is MDHEN, CDR2 SYDVKM. V was shortened by 5 bases and J by 0 bases, with 23 bases between the two germline ends. The CDR3 is 19 amino acids. The CDR3 protein is CASSREAGPPSYSNQPQHF. The DNA for the CDR3 is TGTGCCAGCAGTAGGGAAGCGGGGCCCCCTTCTTATAGCAATCAGCCCCAGCATTTT.

This rearrangement joins TRBV21-1 to TRBJ2-5; the table assigns TRBD1, which was not confirmed against the DNA. TRBV21-1 has pseudogene status. The CDR3 runs 15 residues. The CDR3 DNA reads TGTGCCAGCAGCAACAGGGTCCTTCTCCAAGAGACCCAGTACTTC. Translated, it gives CASSNRVLLQETQYF.

The genes are TRBV11-2 and TRBJ2-3; 8 bases match TRBD2. CDR1 is SGHAT and CDR2 is FQNNGV in the germline V gene. This CDR3 is built from 15 residues. The junction had 1 base not matched to a gene; V was cut back by 1 base and J by 1 base. CDR3 sequence reads: CASSLAGGGTDTQYF. CDR3 nucleotide sequence: TGTGCCAGCAGCTTAGCGGGGGGGGGCACAGATACGCAGTATTTT.

The chain couples TRBV7-9 to TRBJ1-2; 10 positions agree with TRBD1. The CDR3 loop spans 15 amino acids. Germline values: CDR1 SEHNR, CDR2 FQNEAQ (reference sequence). The J segment lost 6 bases and the V segment lost 4 bases, leaving 8 bases of the junction unmatched. The CDR3 region has the DNA TGTGCCAGCAGCTCCCGCGACAGGGGGCTGGATGGCTACACCTTC. Protein product: CASSSRDRGLDGYTF. The whole variable domain, filled in from reference TRBV7-9 and TRBJ1-2, reads DTGVSQNPRHKITKRGQNVTFRCDPISEHNRLYWYRQTLGQGPEFLTYFQNEAQLEKSRLLSDRFSAERPKGSFSTLEIQRTEQGDSAMYLCASSSRDRGLDGYTFGSGTRLTVV.

Here the CDR3 DNA reads TGCGCCAGCAGTTCTTCAGCGGGAGGGCCCTCCAATGAGCAGTTCTTC. Translated: CASSSSAGGPSNEQFF. V usage is TRBV10-1 and J usage is TRBJ2-1, with TRBD2 matching over 10 bases. V was clipped by 5 bases and J by 6 bases; unmatched bases: 10. The CDR3 has 16 amino acids. Germline CDR1 is WNHNN and CDR2 is SYGVQD (reference sequence).

The chain is built from TRBV5-4 and TRBJ1-2, with 12 bases that match TRBD1. J lost 4 bases, V lost 4 bases, and 14 bases had no gene match. The CDR3 length is 18 residues. Germline assignment: CDR1 SGHNT and CDR2 YYREEE (reference sequence). As DNA, the CDR3 is TGTGCCAGCAGCGGGAGCCGGGACAGGGGGCAGGCCTTCTATGGCTACACCTTC. Encoded protein: CASSGSRDRGQAFYGYTF.

The chain links TRBV18 to TRBJ1-3; the D is unclear. V lost 2 bases and J lost 3, with 2 bases in between. The CDR3 has 12 amino acids. Germline CDR1 reads KGHSH; CDR2 reads LQKENI. Here the CDR3 DNA reads TGTGCCAGCTCACCAGATGGAAACACCATATATTTT. This gives the protein CASSPDGNTIYF.

The chain uses TRBV18 and TRBJ2-7; 10 bases are a match to TRBD1. The length of the CDR3 is 15 residues. Trimming took 4 bases from V and 2 from J; bases not matched to a gene: 5. Germline lookup yields CDR1 KGHSH and CDR2 LQKENI. Here the CDR3 DNA reads TGTGCCAGCTCACTATCAGACAGGGGGCCCTACGAGCAGTACTTC. Translated, it gives CASSLSDRGPYEQYF.

In nucleotides, the CDR3 is TGTGCCAGCACCGACGGGCAGGGGTCCTACAATGAGCAGTTCTTC. This codes for CASTDGQGSYNEQFF. This sequence joins TRBV7-8 and TRBJ2-1; weak D call: TRBD1 (6 bases). There are 15 residues in the CDR3. The V gene's germline CDR1 is SGHVS and CDR2 FQNEAQ. V was clipped by 7 bases and J by 1 base, with 14 bases between them.

The chain has TRBV7-3 and TRBJ2-2; possibly TRBD2 for D (6 bases). Germline V gives CDR1 SGHTA, CDR2 FQGTGA. The CDR3 runs to 15 residues. V was trimmed by 5 bases and J by 1 base, leaving 11 bases between them. CDR3 in amino acids: CASSRSGMNTGELFF. CDR3 nucleotides: TGTGCCAGCAGCCGTAGCGGCATGAACACCGGGGAGCTGTTTTTT.

This rearrangement joins TRBV7-2 to TRBJ2-5, with a possible D match to TRBD2 (5 bases). V dropped 8 bases and J dropped 3 bases, with 10 bases sitting between them. CDR1 SGHTA and CDR2 FQGNSA come from the germline V gene. This CDR3 has 12 residues. The CDR3 coding sequence is TGTGCCAGCGGACTCAGAGAAGAGACCCAGTACTTC. Protein sequence: CASGLREETQYF. The full variable domain, its missing parts supplied by reference TRBV7-2 and TRBJ2-5, is GAGVSQSPSNKVTEKGKDVELRCDPISGHTALYWYRQSLGQGLEFLIYFQGNSAPDKSGLPSDRFSAERTGGSVSTLTIQRTQQEDSAVYLCASGLREETQYFGPGTRLLVL.

The CDR3 reads CASRTVSGRASTDEQFF. In DNA form, the CDR3 reads TGTGCCAGCAGAACCGTTAGCGGGAGGGCCTCTACCGATGAGCAGTTCTTC. The chain uses TRBV5-4 and TRBJ2-1; 11 nucleotides agree with TRBD2. Germline lookup yields CDR1 SGHNT and CDR2 YYREEE (reference sequence). Trimming at V came to 5 bases and at J to 8 bases, leaving 15 bases not matched to a gene. The CDR3 has 17 amino acids. Together with reference TRBV5-4 and TRBJ2-1, the CDR3 gives the full variable domain: ETGVTQSPTHLIKTRGQQVTLRCSSQSGHNTVSWYQQALGQGPQFIFQYYREEENGRGNFPPRFSGLQFPNYSSELNVNALELDDSALYLCASRTVSGRASTDEQFFGPGTRLTVL.

V usage is TRBV10-3 and J usage is TRBJ2-7, with D unclear. Per the germline V gene, CDR1 is ENHRY and CDR2 is SYGVKD. The CDR3 spans 15 residues. The V and J ends lost 0 bases and 6 bases respectively, with 15 bases between them. Here the CDR3 reads CAISESILGEGEQYF. The CDR3, as DNA: TGTGCCATCAGTGAGTCGATTCTTGGGGAAGGCGAGCAGTACTTC.